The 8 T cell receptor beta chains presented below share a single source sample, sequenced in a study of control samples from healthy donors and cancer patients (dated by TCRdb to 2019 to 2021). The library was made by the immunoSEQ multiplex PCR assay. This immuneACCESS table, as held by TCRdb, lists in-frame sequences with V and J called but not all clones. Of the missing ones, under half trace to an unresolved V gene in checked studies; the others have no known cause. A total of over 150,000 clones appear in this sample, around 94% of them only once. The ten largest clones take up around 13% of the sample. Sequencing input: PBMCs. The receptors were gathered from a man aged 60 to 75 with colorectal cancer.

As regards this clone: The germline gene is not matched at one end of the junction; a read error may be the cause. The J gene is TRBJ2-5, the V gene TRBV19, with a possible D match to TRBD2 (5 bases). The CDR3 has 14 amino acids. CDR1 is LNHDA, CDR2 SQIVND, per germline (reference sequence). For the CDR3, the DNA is TGTGTCAGTAGTAGATCGGGGAAAAAAGAGACCCAGTACTTC. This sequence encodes CVSSRSGKKETQYF.

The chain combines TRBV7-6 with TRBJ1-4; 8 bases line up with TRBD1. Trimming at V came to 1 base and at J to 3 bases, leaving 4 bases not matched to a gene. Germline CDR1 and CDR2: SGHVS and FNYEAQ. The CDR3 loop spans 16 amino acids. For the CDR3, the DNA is TGTGCCAGCAGCTTAGGAGGGACAGGTGCTAATGAAAAACTGTTTTTT. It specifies CASSLGGTGANEKLFF.

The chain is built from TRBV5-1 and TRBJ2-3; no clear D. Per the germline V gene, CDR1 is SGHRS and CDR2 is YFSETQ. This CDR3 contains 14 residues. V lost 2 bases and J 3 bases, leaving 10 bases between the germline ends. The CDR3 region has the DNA TGCGCCAGCAGCTTCGGCCGGCCGACAGATACGCAGTATTTT. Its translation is CASSFGRPTDTQYF.

The CDR3 coding sequence is TGTGCCAGCAGCCATCGACTAGCTTCAGATACGCAGTATTTT. It translates to CASSHRLASDTQYF. The J gene is TRBJ2-3, the V gene TRBV7-6; 7 bases are a match to TRBD2. This CDR3 has 14 amino acids. Per germline, CDR1 SGHVS and CDR2 FNYEAQ. V shed 5 bases, J shed 4 bases, and the junction held 6 bases outside the gene matches.

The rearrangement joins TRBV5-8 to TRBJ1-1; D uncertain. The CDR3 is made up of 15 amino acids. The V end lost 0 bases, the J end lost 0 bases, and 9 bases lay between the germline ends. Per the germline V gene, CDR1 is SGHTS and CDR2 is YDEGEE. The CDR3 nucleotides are TGTGCCAGCAGCTTGGCCTATTTTATGAACACTGAAGCTTTCTTT. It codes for CASSLAYFMNTEAFF.

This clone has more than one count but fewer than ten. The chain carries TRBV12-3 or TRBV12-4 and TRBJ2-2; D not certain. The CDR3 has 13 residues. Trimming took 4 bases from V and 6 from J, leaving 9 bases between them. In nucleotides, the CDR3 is TGTGCCAGCAGTTCCGTCCCAGCCGGGGAGCTGTTTTTT. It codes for CASSSVPAGELFF.

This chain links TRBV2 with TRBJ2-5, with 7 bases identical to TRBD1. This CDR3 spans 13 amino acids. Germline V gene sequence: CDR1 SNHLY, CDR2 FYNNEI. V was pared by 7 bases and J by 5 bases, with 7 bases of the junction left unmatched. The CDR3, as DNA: TGTGCCAGCATAAGGGGGCTTGGGGAGACCCAGTACTTC. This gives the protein CASIRGLGETQYF.

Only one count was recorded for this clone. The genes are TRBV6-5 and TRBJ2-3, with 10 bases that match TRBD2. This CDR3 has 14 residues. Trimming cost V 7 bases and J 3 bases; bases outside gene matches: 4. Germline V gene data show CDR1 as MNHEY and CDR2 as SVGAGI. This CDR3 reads CASTASGGTDTQYF. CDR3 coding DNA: TGTGCCAGCACCGCTAGCGGGGGAACAGATACGCAGTATTTT.